This is a list of T cell receptor beta chains from one sample in a study of shared clonotypes between healthy human individuals. Here immunoSEQ multiplex PCR was the method, and the copy in TCRdb shows in-frame clones only, minus some. The sample consists of roughly 2.1 million clones, approximately 94% of them appearing once. The sequencing sample was made of naive CD8+ T cells from PBMCs. All receptors derive from a man aged 18 to 29 in good health. Some clones in this sample may be carry-over from other donors' samples. Both conserved end residues are part of each CDR3. The order of the fields is D gene, clone size, J gene, V gene, CDR3 DNA, CDR3 protein. D genes are given only for firm matches. Clone size is stated in some rows and not others, as once, few, many or a class when expanded.

D: NA; size: NA; J: TRBJ2-1; V: TRBV19; DNA: TGTGCCAGTAGTATCAGCGGGCCTCACAATGAGCAGTTCTTC; CDR3: CASSISGPHNEQFF
D: NA; size: NA; J: TRBJ1-5; V: TRBV7-6; DNA: TGTGCCAGCAGCCCCCGGGGCCAGCCCCAGCATTTT; CDR3: CASSPRGQPQHF
D: TRBD2; size: NA; J: TRBJ2-7; V: TRBV7-6; DNA: TGTGCCAGCAGCCCGGCCCCCGGGGGACTAGCGGACTCCTACGAGCAGTACTTC; CDR3: CASSPAPGGLADSYEQYF
D: NA; size: NA; J: TRBJ2-2; V: TRBV6-1; DNA: TGTGCCAGCAGTGAAGGGGGTGGAGGATCCGGGGAGCTGTTTTTT; CDR3: CASSEGGGGSGELFF
D: NA; size: NA; J: TRBJ2-1; V: TRBV6-5; DNA: TGTGCCAGCAGTTACTCGAGGAATGAGCAGTTCTTC; CDR3: CASSYSRNEQFF
D: TRBD1; size: NA; J: TRBJ1-1; V: TRBV29-1; DNA: TGCAGCGTAGCCGGGACAGCTCCTGAAGCTTTCTTT; CDR3: CSVAGTAPEAFF
D: TRBD2; size: NA; J: TRBJ2-1; V: TRBV4-1; DNA: TGCGCCAGCAGCCAGGACCCGGGACTAGCGGCCAATGAGCAGTTCTTC; CDR3: CASSQDPGLAANEQFF
D: TRBD1; size: NA; J: TRBJ2-7; V: TRBV5-1; DNA: TGCGCCAGCAGCTTGAGGGGACAGGGTAGCCTATACGAGCAGTACTTC; CDR3: CASSLRGQGSLYEQYF
D: NA; size: NA; J: TRBJ2-3; V: TRBV28; DNA: TGTGCCAGCAGTCACAACCCCGGGACGTTGGGGCCCACAGATACGCAGTATTTT; CDR3: CASSHNPGTLGPTDTQYF
D: TRBD2; size: NA; J: TRBJ2-7; V: TRBV4-1; DNA: TGCGCCAGCAGCCAAGTACGGGGGGTCTTCCACGAGCAGTACTTC; CDR3: CASSQVRGVFHEQYF
D: TRBD1; size: NA; J: TRBJ2-3; V: TRBV28; DNA: TGTGCCAGCAGTTTCCGGCGCTCGGGACAGGGCCATAAAGATACGCAGTATTTT; CDR3: CASSFRRSGQGHKDTQYF
D: TRBD1; size: NA; J: TRBJ2-2; V: TRBV7-2; DNA: TGTGCCAGCAGCATCCGGGACAGGGGGTTCCCCTACACCGGGGAGCTGTTTTTT; CDR3: CASSIRDRGFPYTGELFF
D: NA; size: NA; J: TRBJ2-1; V: TRBV7-3; DNA: TGTGCCAGCAGCGTACCTTCGGGGCGGTACAATGAGCAGTTCTTC; CDR3: CASSVPSGRYNEQFF
D: NA; size: once; J: TRBJ1-2; V: TRBV7-9; DNA: TGTGCCAGCAGCAGATCAGGGGCTGACACCTTC; CDR3: CASSRSGADTF
D: NA; size: NA; J: TRBJ2-7; V: TRBV4-2; DNA: TGTGCCAGCAGCCAAGGCGGTTCCTACGAGCAGTACTTC; CDR3: CASSQGGSYEQYF
D: TRBD2; size: NA; J: TRBJ2-2; V: TRBV9; DNA: TGTGCCAGCAGCCCGCGATGGACTAGGGCGAACACCGGGGAGCTGTTTTTT; CDR3: CASSPRWTRANTGELFF
D: NA; size: NA; J: TRBJ2-7; V: TRBV4-3; DNA: TGCGCCAGCAGCCAAGTGGTCGCACTAACTTCGGAAGCCCCCTACGAGCAGTACTTC; CDR3: CASSQVVALTSEAPYEQYF
D: NA; size: NA; J: TRBJ1-1; V: TRBV28; DNA: TGTGCCAGCTCCCCCCCAGGTAGCACTGAAGCTTTCTTT; CDR3: CASSPPGSTEAFF
D: NA; size: NA; J: TRBJ1-5; V: TRBV7-8; DNA: TGTGCCAGCAGCTCTGATCTGAGAGACCTTGATAGCAATCAGCCCCAGCATTTT; CDR3: CASSSDLRDLDSNQPQHF
D: TRBD1; size: NA; J: TRBJ1-2; V: TRBV5-1; DNA: TGCGCCAGCGGTGGGACAGGGGTTGATCTGGGCACCTTC; CDR3: CASGGTGVDLGTF
D: NA; size: NA; J: TRBJ1-4; V: TRBV2; DNA: TGTGCCAGCAGTGATTGGTCGATCGTGGCAGATGACGAAAAACTGTTTTTT; CDR3: CASSDWSIVADDEKLFF
D: NA; size: NA; J: TRBJ1-5; V: TRBV7-9; DNA: TGTGCCAGCAGCACCTGGGGGCAGCCCCAGCATTTT; CDR3: CASSTWGQPQHF
D: NA; size: NA; J: TRBJ2-1; V: TRBV7-3; DNA: TGTGCCAGCAGCTTAGGCCCGGTGGGGGGCAATGAGCAGTTCTTC; CDR3: CASSLGPVGGNEQFF
D: NA; size: NA; J: TRBJ2-1; V: TRBV9; DNA: TGTGCCAGCAGCCTGCCCTCGTCGGGGACCTACAATGAGCAGTTCTTC; CDR3: CASSLPSSGTYNEQFF
D: TRBD2; size: NA; J: TRBJ2-1; V: TRBV28; DNA: TGTGCCAGCATCCTAGGGGCTGGAGCGGGAGATCAAAATGAGCAGTTCTTC; CDR3: CASILGAGAGDQNEQFF
D: TRBD2; size: NA; J: TRBJ2-3; V: TRBV4-1; DNA: TGCGCCAGCAGCCAAGATCCTAGCGGGAGGGGAGATACGCAGTATTTT; CDR3: CASSQDPSGRGDTQYF
D: NA; size: NA; J: TRBJ1-2; V: TRBV14; DNA: TGTGCCAGCAGTAGGACCCAGGGTGGCTACACCTTC; CDR3: CASSRTQGGYTF
D: TRBD1; size: NA; J: TRBJ2-5; V: TRBV27; DNA: TGTGCCAGCAGTATCAGGGGGCTCTGGGAGACCCAGTACTTC; CDR3: CASSIRGLWETQYF
D: NA; size: NA; J: TRBJ2-7; V: TRBV10-1; DNA: TGCGCCAGCAGTGAGTTTGTACAGGGCTACGAGCAGTACTTC; CDR3: CASSEFVQGYEQYF
D: NA; size: NA; J: TRBJ2-7; V: TRBV5-4; DNA: TGTGCCAGCAGCGGAGACAGGGAGGTTCACGAGCAGTACTTC; CDR3: CASSGDREVHEQYF
D: NA; size: NA; J: TRBJ2-1; V: TRBV7-9; DNA: TGTGCCAGCAGCTTATTAGTAGATGAGCAGTTCTTC; CDR3: CASSLLVDEQFF
D: NA; size: NA; J: TRBJ1-5; V: TRBV14; DNA: TGTGCCAGCAGCCCGTCGAGGAACGGGCCCCAGCATTTT; CDR3: CASSPSRNGPQHF